This TCR beta chain derives from a study of blood T cell repertoires in COVID-19. About the study: Collection of acute and convalescent COVID-19 samples took place in the United States, Italy and Spain. T cells, B-cell-depleted T cells, or PBMCs provided the cDNA or gDNA that served as material.

Per the authors' pipeline: Using reference gene primer amplification, nucleated cell counts were estimated. The data were produced by immunoSEQ multiplex PCR, yet TCRdb's version contains in-frame clones alone and is incomplete. For V, J and clone size, that table is used; D and trimming come from the DNA. The sample yields tens of thousands of clones, 80% to 90% seen once. The V gene's germline CDR1 is SGDLS and CDR2 YYNGEE. The CDR3 has 13 residues. V lost 4 bases, J lost 3 bases, and 10 bases lay in between. This clone was seen a single time. The sample comprised peripheral blood. V and J are TRBV9 and TRBJ1-1; D gene ambiguous. This receptor was identified in a man aged 45-65 years with active COVID-19. The CDR3 DNA is TGTGCCAGCAGCCCTGGACTAGACACTGAAGCTTTCTTT. Its translation: CASSPGLDTEAFF.